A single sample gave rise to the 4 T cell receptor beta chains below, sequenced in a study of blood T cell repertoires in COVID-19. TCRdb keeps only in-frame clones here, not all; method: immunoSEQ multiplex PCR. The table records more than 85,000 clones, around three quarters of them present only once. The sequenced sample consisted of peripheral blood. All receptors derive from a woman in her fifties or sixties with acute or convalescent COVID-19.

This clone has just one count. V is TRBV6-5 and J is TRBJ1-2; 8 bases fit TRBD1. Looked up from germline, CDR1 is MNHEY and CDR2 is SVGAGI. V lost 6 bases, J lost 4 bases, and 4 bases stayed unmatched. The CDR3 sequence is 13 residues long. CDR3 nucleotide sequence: TGTGCCAGCAGGGACAGGGTGATCTATGGCTACACCTTC. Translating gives CASRDRVIYGYTF.

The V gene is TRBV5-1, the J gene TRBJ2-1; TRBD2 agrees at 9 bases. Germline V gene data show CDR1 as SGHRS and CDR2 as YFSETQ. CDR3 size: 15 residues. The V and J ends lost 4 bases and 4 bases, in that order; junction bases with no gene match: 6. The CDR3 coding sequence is TGCGCCAGCAGCCTGGGACTAGCAGCTTACAATGAGCAGTTCTTC. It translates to CASSLGLAAYNEQFF.

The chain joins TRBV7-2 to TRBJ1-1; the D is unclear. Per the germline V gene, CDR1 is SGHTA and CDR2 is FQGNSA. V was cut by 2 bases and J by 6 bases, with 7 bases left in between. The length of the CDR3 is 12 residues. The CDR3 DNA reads TGTGCCAGCAGCTTAAATCGAGCTGAAGCTTTCTTT. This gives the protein CASSLNRAEAFF.

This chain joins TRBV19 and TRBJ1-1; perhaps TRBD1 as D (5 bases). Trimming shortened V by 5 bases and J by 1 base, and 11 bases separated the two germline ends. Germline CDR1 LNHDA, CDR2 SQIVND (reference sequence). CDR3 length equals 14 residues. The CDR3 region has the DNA TGTGCCAGTAGTGTGGAAAGGGGGAACACTGAAGCTTTCTTT. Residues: CASSVERGNTEAFF. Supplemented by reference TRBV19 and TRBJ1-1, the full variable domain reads DGGITQSPKYLFRKEGQNVTLSCEQNLNHDAMYWYRQDPGQGLRLIYYSQIVNDFQKGDIAEGYSVSREKKESFPLTVTSAQKNPTAFYLCASSVERGNTEAFFGQGTRLTVV.